Listed below are T cell receptor beta chains from one sample, sequenced in a study of shared clonotypes between healthy human individuals. Repertoires were generated with immunoSEQ multiplex PCR, while TCRdb's copy carries only in-frame clones and drops some. The table lists roughly 2 million clones, roughly 96% of them singletons. The source material was naive CD4+ T cells sorted from blood. The receptors shown here come from a man between 18 and 35 years old in good health. Each CDR3 is given with its conserved first and last residue. The D gene is left open where the match is weak. Clone size is stated in some rows and not others, as once, few, many or a class when expanded.

v_gene: TRBV11-2
d_gene: TRBD2
j_gene: TRBJ2-3
abundance: NA
len: 18
CDR3nt: TGTGCCAGCAGCTTAGCGTGGTTAGCGGGAGGCCTCACAGATACGCAGTATTTT
CDR3aa: CASSLAWLAGGLTDTQYF

v_gene: TRBV11-2
d_gene: NA
j_gene: TRBJ2-7
abundance: NA
len: 13
CDR3nt: TGTGCCAGCAGCCTGGGACAACCCTACGAGCAGTACTTC
CDR3aa: CASSLGQPYEQYF

v_gene: TRBV30
d_gene: TRBD2
j_gene: TRBJ2-7
abundance: once
len: 17
CDR3nt: TGTGCCTGGTCCCCCTCCCGGACTAGCGGGGGCTCCTACGAGCAGTACTTC
CDR3aa: CAWSPSRTSGGSYEQYF

v_gene: TRBV28
d_gene: TRBD1
j_gene: TRBJ1-4
abundance: NA
len: 17
CDR3nt: TGTGCCAGCAGCTTCGCCTCTGGACAGGGGTTTAGAGAAAAACTGTTTTTT
CDR3aa: CASSFASGQGFREKLFF

v_gene: TRBV5-1
d_gene: NA
j_gene: TRBJ2-7
abundance: NA
len: 13
CDR3nt: TGCGCCAGCAGCTTGGCCTTGGTCAACGAGCAGTACTTC
CDR3aa: CASSLALVNEQYF

v_gene: TRBV27
d_gene: TRBD2
j_gene: TRBJ2-7
abundance: NA
len: 16
CDR3nt: TGTGCCAGCTCCCCCCGACCGGGACTAGCGGGTCTGGAGCAGTACTTC
CDR3aa: CASSPRPGLAGLEQYF

v_gene: TRBV18
d_gene: NA
j_gene: TRBJ1-1
abundance: NA
len: 13
CDR3nt: TGTGCCAGCTCACCAACAGGGATCACTGAAGCTTTCTTT
CDR3aa: CASSPTGITEAFF

v_gene: TRBV11-3
d_gene: NA
j_gene: TRBJ2-3
abundance: NA
len: 13
CDR3nt: TGTGCCAGCAGCTTAGCTGGGGTCAATACGCAGTATTTT
CDR3aa: CASSLAGVNTQYF

v_gene: TRBV4-2
d_gene: TRBD1
j_gene: TRBJ1-1
abundance: NA
len: 15
CDR3nt: TGTGCCAGCAGCCAGGGGACAGGGATGAACACTGAAGCTTTCTTT
CDR3aa: CASSQGTGMNTEAFF

v_gene: TRBV27
d_gene: NA
j_gene: TRBJ1-1
abundance: NA
len: 12
CDR3nt: TGTGCCAGCTTGTCCCCGGGGACTGAAGCTTTCTTT
CDR3aa: CASLSPGTEAFF

v_gene: TRBV5-1
d_gene: NA
j_gene: TRBJ2-1
abundance: NA
len: 15
CDR3nt: TGCGCCAGCAGCTCCTCCCGGATTAAAAACAATGAGCAGTTCTTC
CDR3aa: CASSSSRIKNNEQFF

v_gene: TRBV5-1
d_gene: TRBD1
j_gene: TRBJ1-1
abundance: NA
len: 15
CDR3nt: TGCGCCAGCAGAATGGCGCAGGGGGCATTCACTGAAGCTTTCTTT
CDR3aa: CASRMAQGAFTEAFF

v_gene: TRBV13
d_gene: TRBD2
j_gene: TRBJ2-7
abundance: NA
len: 15
CDR3nt: TGTGCCAGCAGCTTAAGGGCGGGAGGCTCCTACGAGCAGTACTTC
CDR3aa: CASSLRAGGSYEQYF

v_gene: TRBV9
d_gene: NA
j_gene: TRBJ1-1
abundance: NA
len: 14
CDR3nt: TGTGCCAGCAGCGTAGTAGGGAGGAACACTGAAGCTTTCTTT
CDR3aa: CASSVVGRNTEAFF

v_gene: TRBV9
d_gene: NA
j_gene: TRBJ2-5
abundance: NA
len: 15
CDR3nt: TGTGCCAGCAGCGTAGATCCCAGGGGCCAAGAGACCCAGTACTTC
CDR3aa: CASSVDPRGQETQYF

v_gene: TRBV7-2
d_gene: TRBD1
j_gene: TRBJ2-7
abundance: NA
len: 15
CDR3nt: TGTGCCAGCAGCTTAGTGGGACAGGGGGCTTACGAGCAGTACTTC
CDR3aa: CASSLVGQGAYEQYF